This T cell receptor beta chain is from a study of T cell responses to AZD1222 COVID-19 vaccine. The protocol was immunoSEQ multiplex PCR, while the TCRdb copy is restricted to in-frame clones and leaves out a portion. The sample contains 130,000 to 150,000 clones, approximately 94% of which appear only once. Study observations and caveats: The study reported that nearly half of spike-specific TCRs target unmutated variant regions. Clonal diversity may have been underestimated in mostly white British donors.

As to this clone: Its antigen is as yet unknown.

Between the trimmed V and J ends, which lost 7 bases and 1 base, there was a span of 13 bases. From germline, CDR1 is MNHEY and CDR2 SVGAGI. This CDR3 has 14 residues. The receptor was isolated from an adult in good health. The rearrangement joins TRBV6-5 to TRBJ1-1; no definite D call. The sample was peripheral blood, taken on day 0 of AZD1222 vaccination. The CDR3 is CASKSPMRNTEAFF. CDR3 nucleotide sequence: TGTGCCAGCAAGAGTCCCATGAGGAACACTGAAGCTTTCTTT.